A selection of T cell receptor beta chains follows, all from one sample in a study of Graves' ophthalmopathy and Graves' hyperthyroidism. TCRdb itself ran the multiplex PCR reads through MiXCR, one entry per CDR3 protein. The data contain 45,000 to 60,000 distinct CDR3 sequences, around 50% of them seen just once; the ten biggest clones take up over 4%. The sample consisted of peripheral blood. The receptors here all came from an adult woman with Graves' ophthalmopathy. Both conserved end residues are part of each CDR3. Each record gives: CDR3 length, V gene, J gene, CDR3 protein.

CDR3 length: 15
V gene: TRBV5-1
J gene: TRBJ2-1
CDR3 protein: CASSLAAGGYNEQFF

CDR3 length: 12
V gene: TRBV6-5
J gene: TRBJ2-1
CDR3 protein: CVSSYRGNEQFF

CDR3 length: 13
V gene: TRBV25-1
J gene: TRBJ1-6
CDR3 protein: CASSRTGGSPLHF

CDR3 length: 14
V gene: TRBV19
J gene: TRBJ2-1
CDR3 protein: CASRLAGEGNEQFF

CDR3 length: 13
V gene: TRBV29-1
J gene: TRBJ1-4
CDR3 protein: CSAPDGANEKLFF

CDR3 length: 16
V gene: TRBV9
J gene: TRBJ1-1
CDR3 protein: CASSLRDAGGNTEAFF

CDR3 length: 14
V gene: TRBV7-2
J gene: TRBJ1-5
CDR3 protein: CASSLMASEETQHF

CDR3 length: 14
V gene: TRBV15
J gene: TRBJ1-1
CDR3 protein: CATSRDRGLDEAFF

CDR3 length: 15
V gene: TRBV9
J gene: TRBJ2-5
CDR3 protein: CASSTTGGTLETQYF

CDR3 length: 16
V gene: TRBV7-3
J gene: TRBJ2-4
CDR3 protein: CARSLGSGIAKNIQYF

CDR3 length: 14
V gene: TRBV9
J gene: TRBJ1-3
CDR3 protein: CASSRDSSGNTIYF

CDR3 length: 14
V gene: TRBV5-1
J gene: TRBJ2-2
CDR3 protein: CASSFQSVTGELFF

CDR3 length: 14
V gene: TRBV7-3
J gene: TRBJ2-2
CDR3 protein: CASSSPLAGGELLF

CDR3 length: 14
V gene: TRBV29-1
J gene: TRBJ2-1
CDR3 protein: CSVTGLAGNNEQFF

CDR3 length: 13
V gene: TRBV20-1
J gene: TRBJ2-5
CDR3 protein: CSATLRAQETQYF

CDR3 length: 15
V gene: TRBV6-2/TRBV6-3
J gene: TRBJ1-5
CDR3 protein: CASSYGGRVNQPQHF

CDR3 length: 15
V gene: TRBV25-1
J gene: TRBJ1-3
CDR3 protein: CASSEWGGSGNTIYF

CDR3 length: 13
V gene: TRBV6-2/TRBV6-3
J gene: TRBJ2-3
CDR3 protein: CASTMTETDTQYF

CDR3 length: 13
V gene: TRBV11-2
J gene: TRBJ2-7
CDR3 protein: CASSPAISYEQYF

CDR3 length: 17
V gene: TRBV7-4
J gene: TRBJ1-5
CDR3 protein: CASSLVWGTGEDQPQHF

CDR3 length: 13
V gene: TRBV7-9
J gene: TRBJ1-1
CDR3 protein: CASSFNRDTEAFF

CDR3 length: 14
V gene: TRBV12-3/TRBV12-4
J gene: TRBJ2-3
CDR3 protein: CASSSQTGGDTQYF

CDR3 length: 13
V gene: TRBV7-6
J gene: TRBJ2-5
CDR3 protein: CASSFGLQETQYF

CDR3 length: 15
V gene: TRBV15
J gene: TRBJ2-7
CDR3 protein: CATSRDPTGIYEQYF

CDR3 length: 18
V gene: TRBV19
J gene: TRBJ2-2
CDR3 protein: CASSIDRIGGVFTGELFF

CDR3 length: 14
V gene: TRBV20-1
J gene: TRBJ2-5
CDR3 protein: CSVASGTDKETQYF

CDR3 length: 13
V gene: TRBV6-2/TRBV6-3
J gene: TRBJ1-5
CDR3 protein: CASIQRSGQPQHF

CDR3 length: 15
V gene: TRBV20-1
J gene: TRBJ2-5
CDR3 protein: CSAPRPGLAGETQYF

CDR3 length: 15
V gene: TRBV15
J gene: TRBJ1-5
CDR3 protein: CATSRDVGSNQPQHF

CDR3 length: 15
V gene: TRBV7-2
J gene: TRBJ2-3
CDR3 protein: CASGSSSGGADTQYF

CDR3 length: 12
V gene: TRBV5-6
J gene: TRBJ2-7
CDR3 protein: CASSSGGRDWNF

CDR3 length: 18
V gene: TRBV21-1
J gene: TRBJ2-3
CDR3 protein: CASSYSGTSGTKVDTQYF

CDR3 length: 15
V gene: TRBV7-8
J gene: TRBJ2-3
CDR3 protein: CASSSRLADGNTQYF

CDR3 length: 13
V gene: TRBV7-2
J gene: TRBJ1-1
CDR3 protein: CASSLEGTIQAFF

CDR3 length: 14
V gene: TRBV20-1
J gene: TRBJ1-1
CDR3 protein: CSASPGQLNTVAFF

CDR3 length: 14
V gene: TRBV10-3
J gene: TRBJ2-2
CDR3 protein: CAIRPRQQVGELFF

CDR3 length: 13
V gene: TRBV20-1
J gene: TRBJ1-2
CDR3 protein: CSARDGTVYGYTF

CDR3 length: 12
V gene: TRBV28
J gene: TRBJ1-1
CDR3 protein: CASSFVHTEAFF

CDR3 length: 15
V gene: TRBV20-1
J gene: TRBJ2-4
CDR3 protein: CSASRGLLAKNIQYF

CDR3 length: 15
V gene: TRBV5-6
J gene: TRBJ2-3
CDR3 protein: CASSLRGGRTDTQYF

CDR3 length: 12
V gene: TRBV10-3
J gene: TRBJ2-2
CDR3 protein: CAIRTLAGELFF

CDR3 length: 15
V gene: TRBV20-1
J gene: TRBJ2-5
CDR3 protein: CGAREASGGQETQCF